This T cell receptor beta chain came from a study of T-cell reconstitution after alpha-beta-depleted transplantation in children. The study's findings and limits: It was newly produced T cells that mostly accounted for T-cell counts and diversity one year after transplant. By about two months after transplant, alpha-beta T cells reportedly arose from several hundred graft clones that had expanded.

Preparation of the TCRbeta library used unique molecular identifiers. In TCRdb, the PCR reads were re-called with MiXCR into one record per CDR3 protein. Altogether just over 950,000 distinct CDR3 sequences are present, under 30% being singletons, with the ten largest covering around 30%. This clonotype was detected only once. The antigen is unknown. Germline V CDR1 and CDR2: MGHDK, SYGVNS. The V gene lost 4 bases and the J gene lost 5 bases, with 11 bases spanning the gap. The CDR3 has 13 amino acids. The material sequenced was PBMCs, mostly from graft donor cells, taken 360 days after TCRalphabeta/CD19-depleted stem cell transplant. The source is a boy under two years old who had a stem cell transplant for SCID, so the T cells may come from the graft donor. The V and J genes are TRBV25-1 and TRBJ2-5; D possibly uses TRBD1 or TRBD2 (5 bases each). The CDR3 DNA reads TGTGCCAGCAGTGGTCCGGGGCAGGAGACCCAGTACTTC. It specifies CASSGPGQETQYF.